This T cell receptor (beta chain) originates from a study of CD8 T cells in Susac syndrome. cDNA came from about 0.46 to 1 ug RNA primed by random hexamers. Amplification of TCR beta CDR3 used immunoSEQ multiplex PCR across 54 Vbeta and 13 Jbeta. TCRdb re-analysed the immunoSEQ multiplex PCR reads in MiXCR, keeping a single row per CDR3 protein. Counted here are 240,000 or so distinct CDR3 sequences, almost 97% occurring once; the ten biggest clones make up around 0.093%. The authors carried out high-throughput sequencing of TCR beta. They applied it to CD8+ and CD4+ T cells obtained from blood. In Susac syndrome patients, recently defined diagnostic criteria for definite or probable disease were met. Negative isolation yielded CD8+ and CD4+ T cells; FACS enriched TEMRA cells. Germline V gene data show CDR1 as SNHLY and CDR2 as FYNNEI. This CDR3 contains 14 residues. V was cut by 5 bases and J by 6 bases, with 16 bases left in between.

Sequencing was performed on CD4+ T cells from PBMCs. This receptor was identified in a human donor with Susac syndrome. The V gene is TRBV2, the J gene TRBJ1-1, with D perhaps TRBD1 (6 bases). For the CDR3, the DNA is TGTGCCAGCAGTCCCTACGGTAACAGGGCTGAAGCTTTCTTT. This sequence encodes CASSPYGNRAEAFF.